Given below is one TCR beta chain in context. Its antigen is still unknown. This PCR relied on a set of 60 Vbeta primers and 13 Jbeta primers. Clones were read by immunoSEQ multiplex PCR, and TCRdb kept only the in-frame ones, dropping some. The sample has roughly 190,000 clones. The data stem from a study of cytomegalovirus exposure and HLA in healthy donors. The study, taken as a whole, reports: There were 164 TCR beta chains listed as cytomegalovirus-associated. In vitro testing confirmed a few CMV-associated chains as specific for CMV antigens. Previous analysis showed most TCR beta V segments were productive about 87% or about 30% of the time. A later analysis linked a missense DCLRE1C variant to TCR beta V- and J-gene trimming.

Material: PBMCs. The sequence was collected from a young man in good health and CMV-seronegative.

The CDR3 bases are TGTGCCAGTCTCCCCCCGGAGCTGCCGGCCATCGAAGCTTTCTTT. Translating gives CASLPPELPAIEAFF. The V call is TRBV19, the J call TRBJ1-1; the D is unclear. V dropped 8 bases and J dropped 8 bases, with 24 bases sitting between them. The germline CDR1 and CDR2 sequences are LNHDA and SQIVND (reference sequence). CDR3 length equals 15 residues.